This T cell receptor beta chain was captured in a study of blood T cell repertoires in COVID-19. For the study at large: Sample material is recorded as cDNA or gDNA derived from T cells, B-cell-depleted T cells, or PBMCs.

This CDR3 spans 14 amino acids. Trimming shortened V by 6 bases and J by 2 bases, and 11 bases separated the two germline ends. Germline V lookup: CDR1 ENHRY, CDR2 SYGVKD. TCRdb's table, derived via immunoSEQ multiplex PCR, lists solely in-frame clones and lacks some. Among about 160,000 clones listed, 82% were seen once. Ages ranged from roughly 18 to 100 years, with residence in 24 US areas. Researchers sorted participants into cohorts using their self-reported clinical history. All recovered Cohort 3 donors got two negative PCRs, got clearance, or saw symptom resolution. Specimen: PBMCs or T cells enriched from blood (not recorded which). V is TRBV10-3 and J is TRBJ1-5, with D maybe TRBD1 (6 bases). This clonotype was sampled from a man in his sixties who had recovered from COVID-19. This CDR3 reads CAISPGDGNQPQHF. The CDR3 nucleotides are TGTGCCATCAGCCCAGGGGACGGCAATCAGCCCCAGCATTTT.